The T cell receptor beta chain under discussion was sequenced for a study of CD8+CD57+ T cells in acquired aplastic anemia. Study-level background: Average DNA yield from sorted CD4+ and CD8+ cells was around 3.2 ug. Overall study findings and caveats: The study found no significant CD8+ Simpson's diversity difference between patients and controls. The same twenty-nine CD8+ CDR3 sequences occurred in patients and in controls.

This clonotype was seen just once. Its antigen is not identified. The CDR3 has 15 amino acids. The germline CDR1 and CDR2 sequences are SGHAT and FQNNGV. The trim removed 4 bases at V and 7 bases at J, leaving 9 bases unmatched. The template for TCR beta VDJ and CDR3 sequence profiling was genomic DNA. TCRdb called the reads again in MiXCR, with one record for every CDR3 protein. The repertoire consists of about 270,000 distinct CDR3 sequences, with 56% occurring once and the leading ten covering less than 10%. This TCR was recovered from a human donor with severe aplastic anemia or a healthy control (not recorded which). The genes are TRBV11-2 and TRBJ2-7; 11 bases line up with TRBD2. The sequenced sample was sorted CD4+, CD8+, or CD8+CD57+ T cells (not recorded which) from PBMCs. Written as DNA, the CDR3 is TGTGCCAGCAGCTCAACTAGCGGGGGATTGTGGGAGCAGTACTTC. It codes for CASSSTSGGLWEQYF.